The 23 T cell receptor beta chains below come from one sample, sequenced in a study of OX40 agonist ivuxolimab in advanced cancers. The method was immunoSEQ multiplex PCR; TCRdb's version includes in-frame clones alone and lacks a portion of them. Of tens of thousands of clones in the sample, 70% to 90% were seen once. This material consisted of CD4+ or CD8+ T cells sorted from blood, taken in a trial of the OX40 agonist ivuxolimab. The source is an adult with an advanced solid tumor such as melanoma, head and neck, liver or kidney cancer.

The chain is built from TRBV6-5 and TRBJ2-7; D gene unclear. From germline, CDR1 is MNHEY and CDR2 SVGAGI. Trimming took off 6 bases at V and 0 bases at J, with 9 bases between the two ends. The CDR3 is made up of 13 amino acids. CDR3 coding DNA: TGTGCCAGCAGGATCCAGGCCTCCTACGAGCAGTACTTC. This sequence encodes CASRIQASYEQYF.

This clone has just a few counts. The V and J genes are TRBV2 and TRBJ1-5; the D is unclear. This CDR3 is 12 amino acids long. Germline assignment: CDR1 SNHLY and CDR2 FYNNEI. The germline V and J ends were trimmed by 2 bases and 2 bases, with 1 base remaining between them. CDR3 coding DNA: TGTGCCAGCAGTGAACGCAATCAGCCCCAGCATTTT. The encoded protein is CASSERNQPQHF.

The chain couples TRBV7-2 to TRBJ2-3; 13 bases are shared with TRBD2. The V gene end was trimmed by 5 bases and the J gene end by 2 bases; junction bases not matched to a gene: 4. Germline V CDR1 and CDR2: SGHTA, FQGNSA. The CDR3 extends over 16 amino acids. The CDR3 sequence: CASSVGTSGVTDTQYF. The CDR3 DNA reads TGTGCCAGCAGCGTCGGGACTAGCGGGGTCACAGATACGCAGTATTTT.

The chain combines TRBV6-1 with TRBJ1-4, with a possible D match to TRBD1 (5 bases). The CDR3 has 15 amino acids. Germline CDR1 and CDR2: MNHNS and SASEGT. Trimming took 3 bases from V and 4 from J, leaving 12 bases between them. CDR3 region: CASSEVAGVNEKLFF. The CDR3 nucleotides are TGTGCCAGCAGTGAGGTCGCGGGGGTTAATGAAAAACTGTTTTTT.

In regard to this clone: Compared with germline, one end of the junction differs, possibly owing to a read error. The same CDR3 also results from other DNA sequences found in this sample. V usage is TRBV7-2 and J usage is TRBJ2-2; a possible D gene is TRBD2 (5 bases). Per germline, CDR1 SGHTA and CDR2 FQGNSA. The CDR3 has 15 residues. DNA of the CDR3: TGTGCCAGCAGCTTAGCGGGAGAGAACACCGGGGAACTGTTTTTT. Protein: CASSLAGENTGELFF. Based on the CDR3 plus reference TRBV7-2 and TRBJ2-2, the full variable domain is GAGVSQSPSNKVTEKGKDVELRCDPISGHTALYWYRQSLGQGLEFLIYFQGNSAPDKSGLPSDRFSAERTGGSVSTLTIQRTQQEDSAVYLCASSLAGENTGELFFGEGSRLTVL.

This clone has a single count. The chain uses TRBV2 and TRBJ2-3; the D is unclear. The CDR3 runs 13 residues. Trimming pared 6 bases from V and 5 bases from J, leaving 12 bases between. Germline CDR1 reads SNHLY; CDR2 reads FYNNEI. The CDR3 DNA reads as TGTGCCAGCAGGGGCGCGCGGATAGATACGCAGTATTTT. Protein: CASRGARIDTQYF.

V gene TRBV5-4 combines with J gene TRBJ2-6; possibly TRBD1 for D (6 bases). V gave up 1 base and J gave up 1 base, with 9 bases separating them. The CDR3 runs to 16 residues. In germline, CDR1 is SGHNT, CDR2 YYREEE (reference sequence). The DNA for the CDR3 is TGTGCCAGCAGCTTGACAGGGTGGTCTGGGGCCAACGTCCTGACTTTC. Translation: CASSLTGWSGANVLTF.

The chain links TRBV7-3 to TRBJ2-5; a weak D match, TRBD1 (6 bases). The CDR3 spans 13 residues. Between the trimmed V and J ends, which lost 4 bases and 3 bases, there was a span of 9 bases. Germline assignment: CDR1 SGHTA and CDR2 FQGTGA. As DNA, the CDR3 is TGTGCCAGCAGCTATTCAGGGGAAGAGACCCAGTACTTC. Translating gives CASSYSGEETQYF.

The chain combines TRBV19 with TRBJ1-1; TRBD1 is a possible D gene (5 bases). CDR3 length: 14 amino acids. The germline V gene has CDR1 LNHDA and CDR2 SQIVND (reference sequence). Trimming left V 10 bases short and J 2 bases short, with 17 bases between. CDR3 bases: TGTGCCACCCGGGACGGACTGATTAACACTGAAGCTTTCTTT. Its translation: CATRDGLINTEAFF. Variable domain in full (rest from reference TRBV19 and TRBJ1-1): DGGITQSPKYLFRKEGQNVTLSCEQNLNHDAMYWYRQDPGQGLRLIYYSQIVNDFQKGDIAEGYSVSREKKESFPLTVTSAQKNPTAFYLCATRDGLINTEAFFGQGTRLTVV.

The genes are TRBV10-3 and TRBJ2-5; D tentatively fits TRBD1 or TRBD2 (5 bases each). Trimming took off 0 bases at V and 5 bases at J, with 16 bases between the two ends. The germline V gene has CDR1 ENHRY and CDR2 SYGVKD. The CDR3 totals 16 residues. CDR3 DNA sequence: TGTGCCATCAGTGAGTCTTGGGGCGCTTCGGGGGAGACCCAGTACTTC. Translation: CAISESWGASGETQYF.

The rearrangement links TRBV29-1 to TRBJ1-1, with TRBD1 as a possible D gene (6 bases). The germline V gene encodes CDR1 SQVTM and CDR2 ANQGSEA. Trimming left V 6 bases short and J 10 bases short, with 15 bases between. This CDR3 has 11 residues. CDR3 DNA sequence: TGCAGCGTGCGAGGGGGGACCGGAGCTTTCTTT. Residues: CSVRGGTGAFF.

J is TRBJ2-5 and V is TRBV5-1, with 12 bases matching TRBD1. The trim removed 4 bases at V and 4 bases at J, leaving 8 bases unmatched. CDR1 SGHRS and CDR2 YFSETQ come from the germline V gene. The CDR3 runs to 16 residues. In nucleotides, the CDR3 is TGCGCCAGCAGCCTAAGGGGACAGGGGGCAGGAGAGACCCAGTACTTC. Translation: CASSLRGQGAGETQYF.

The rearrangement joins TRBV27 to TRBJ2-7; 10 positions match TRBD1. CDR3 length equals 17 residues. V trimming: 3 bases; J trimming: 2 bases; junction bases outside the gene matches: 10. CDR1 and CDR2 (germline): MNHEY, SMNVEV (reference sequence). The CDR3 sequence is CASSFPTGTGETYEQYF. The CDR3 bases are TGTGCCAGCAGTTTCCCAACGGGGACAGGGGAGACCTACGAGCAGTACTTC.

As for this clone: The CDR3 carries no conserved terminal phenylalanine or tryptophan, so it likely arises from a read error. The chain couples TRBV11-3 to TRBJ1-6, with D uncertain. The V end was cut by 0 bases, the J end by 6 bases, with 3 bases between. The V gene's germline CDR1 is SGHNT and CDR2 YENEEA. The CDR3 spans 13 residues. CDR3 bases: TGTGCCAGCAGCTTAGACGTTAATTCACCCCTCCACCTT. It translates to CASSLDVNSPLHL.

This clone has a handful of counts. CDR3 loop: CASSVQGADTQYF. The CDR3 DNA sequence: TGTGCCAGCAGTGTACAGGGGGCAGATACGCAGTATTTT. V and J are TRBV2 and TRBJ2-3; the match to TRBD1 covers 8 bases. The length of the CDR3 is 13 residues. Germline V gives CDR1 SNHLY, CDR2 FYNNEI. The junction had 1 base not matched to a gene; V was cut back by 4 bases and J by 4 bases. The full variable domain, with the rest looked up from reference TRBV2 and TRBJ2-3, is EPEVTQTPSHQVTQMGQEVILRCVPISNHLYFYWYRQILGQKVEFLVSFYNNEISEKSEIFDDQFSVERPDGSNFTLKIRSTKLEDSAMYFCASSVQGADTQYFGPGTRLTVL.

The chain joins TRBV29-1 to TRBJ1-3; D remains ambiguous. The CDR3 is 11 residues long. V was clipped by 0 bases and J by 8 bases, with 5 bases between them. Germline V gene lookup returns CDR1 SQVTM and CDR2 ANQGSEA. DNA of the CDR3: TGCAGCGTTGAAGATCTGGACACCATATATTTT. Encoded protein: CSVEDLDTIYF.

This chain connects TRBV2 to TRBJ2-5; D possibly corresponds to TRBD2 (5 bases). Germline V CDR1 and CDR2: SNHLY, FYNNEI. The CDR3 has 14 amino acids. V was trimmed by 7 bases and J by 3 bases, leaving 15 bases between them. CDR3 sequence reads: CASTSRRMEETQYF. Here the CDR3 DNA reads TGTGCCAGCACTTCCAGGAGGATGGAAGAGACCCAGTACTTC.

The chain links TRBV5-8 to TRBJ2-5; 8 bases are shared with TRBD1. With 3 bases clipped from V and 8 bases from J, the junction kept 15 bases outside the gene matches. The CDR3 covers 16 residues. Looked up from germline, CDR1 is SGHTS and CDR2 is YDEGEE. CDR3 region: CASSSIVGQGESTQYF. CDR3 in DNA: TGTGCCAGCAGCTCCATCGTCGGACAGGGCGAAAGTACCCAGTACTTC.

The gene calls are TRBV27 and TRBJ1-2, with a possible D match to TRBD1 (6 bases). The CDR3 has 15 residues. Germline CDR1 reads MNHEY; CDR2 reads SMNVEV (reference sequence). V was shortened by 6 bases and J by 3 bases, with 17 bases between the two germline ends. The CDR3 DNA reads TGTGCCAGCAGCGATATTAGGGGGGGCGACTATGGCTACACCTTC. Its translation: CASSDIRGGDYGYTF.

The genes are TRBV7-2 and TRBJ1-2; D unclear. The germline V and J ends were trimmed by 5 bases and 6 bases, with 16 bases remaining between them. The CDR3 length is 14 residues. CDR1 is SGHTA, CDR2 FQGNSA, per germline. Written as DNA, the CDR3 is TGTGCCAGCAGCCCCCGCCGATTAAGGGATGGCTACACCTTC. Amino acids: CASSPRRLRDGYTF. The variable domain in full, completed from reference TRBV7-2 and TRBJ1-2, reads GAGVSQSPSNKVTEKGKDVELRCDPISGHTALYWYRQSLGQGLEFLIYFQGNSAPDKSGLPSDRFSAERTGGSVSTLTIQRTQQEDSAVYLCASSPRRLRDGYTFGSGTRLTVV.

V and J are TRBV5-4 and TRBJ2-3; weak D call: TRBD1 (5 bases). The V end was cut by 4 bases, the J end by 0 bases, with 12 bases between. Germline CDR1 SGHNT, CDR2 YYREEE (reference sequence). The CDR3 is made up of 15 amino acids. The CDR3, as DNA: TGTGCCAGCAGCCAGGGATCTTCTAGCACAGATACGCAGTATTTT. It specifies CASSQGSSSTDTQYF.

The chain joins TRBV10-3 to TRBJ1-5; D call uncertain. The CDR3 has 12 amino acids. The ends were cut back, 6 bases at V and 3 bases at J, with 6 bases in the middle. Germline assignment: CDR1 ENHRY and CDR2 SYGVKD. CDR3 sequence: CAIRGPNQPQHF. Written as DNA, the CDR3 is TGTGCCATCAGAGGGCCCAATCAGCCCCAGCATTTT.

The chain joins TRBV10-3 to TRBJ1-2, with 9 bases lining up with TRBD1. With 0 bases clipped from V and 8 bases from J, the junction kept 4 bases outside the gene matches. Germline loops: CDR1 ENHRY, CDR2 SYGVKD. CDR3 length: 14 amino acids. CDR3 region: CAISESTGGSGYTF. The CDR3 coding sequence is TGTGCCATCAGTGAGTCGACAGGGGGTAGCGGCTACACCTTC.